This TCR beta chain was captured in a study of shared clonotypes between healthy human individuals. Data came from immunoSEQ multiplex PCR; TCRdb stores just in-frame clones and leaves some out. The sample lists a few hundred thousand clones, 70% to 80% occurring once. The junction had 4 bases not matched to a gene; V was cut back by 4 bases and J by 4 bases. This CDR3 is built from 14 residues. Germline V gene sequence: CDR1 SGHNT, CDR2 YENEEA. This TCR was sampled from a middle-aged woman in good health. Some clones in this sample may be carry-over from other donors' samples. This sequence joins TRBV11-3 and TRBJ1-1, with 9 nucleotides matching TRBD1. The sequencing sample was made of PBMCs. The CDR3 is CASSSGQGGTEAFF. The CDR3 bases are TGTGCCAGCAGCTCGGGACAGGGCGGCACTGAAGCTTTCTTT.